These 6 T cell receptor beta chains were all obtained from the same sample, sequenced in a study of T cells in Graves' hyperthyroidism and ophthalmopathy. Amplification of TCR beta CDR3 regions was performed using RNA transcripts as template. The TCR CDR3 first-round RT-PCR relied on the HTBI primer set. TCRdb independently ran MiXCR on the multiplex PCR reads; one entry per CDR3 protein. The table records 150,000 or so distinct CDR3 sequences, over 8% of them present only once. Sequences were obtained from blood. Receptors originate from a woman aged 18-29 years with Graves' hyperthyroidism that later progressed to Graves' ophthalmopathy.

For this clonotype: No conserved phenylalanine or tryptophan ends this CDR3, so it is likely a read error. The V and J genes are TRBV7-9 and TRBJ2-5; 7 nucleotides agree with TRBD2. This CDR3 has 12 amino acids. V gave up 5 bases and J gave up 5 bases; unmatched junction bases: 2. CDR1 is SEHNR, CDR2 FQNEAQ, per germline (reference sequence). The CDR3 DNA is TGTGCCAGCAGCAGGGGAGGGGAGACCCAGTACCTC. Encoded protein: CASSRGGETQYL.

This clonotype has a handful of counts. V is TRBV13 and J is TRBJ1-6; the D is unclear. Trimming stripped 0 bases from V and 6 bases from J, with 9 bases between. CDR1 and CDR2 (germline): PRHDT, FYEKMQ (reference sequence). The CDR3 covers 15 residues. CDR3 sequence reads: CASSLGSGLNSPLHF. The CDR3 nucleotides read TGTGCCAGCAGCTTAGGGTCCGGACTTAATTCACCCCTCCACTTT.

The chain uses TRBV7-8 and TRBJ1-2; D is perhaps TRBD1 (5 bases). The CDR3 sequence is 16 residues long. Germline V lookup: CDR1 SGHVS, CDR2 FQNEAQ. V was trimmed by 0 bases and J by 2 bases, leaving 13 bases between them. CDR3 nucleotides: TGTGCCAGCAGCTTAGCTCCAGGGTTTGAGAACTATGGCTACACCTTC. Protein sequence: CASSLAPGFENYGYTF.

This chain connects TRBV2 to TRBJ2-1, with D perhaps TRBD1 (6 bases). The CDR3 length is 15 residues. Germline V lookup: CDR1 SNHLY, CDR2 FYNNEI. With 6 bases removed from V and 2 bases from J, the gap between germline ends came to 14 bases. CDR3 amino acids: CASSPQGFTYNEQFF. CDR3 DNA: TGTGCCAGCAGCCCCCAGGGGTTCACCTACAATGAGCAGTTCTTC.

CDR3 nucleotide sequence: TGTGCCAGCAGCGAACAGGGGACTAGCAGCACCGGGGAGCTGTTTTTT. Amino acids: CASSEQGTSSTGELFF. V usage is TRBV7-9 and J usage is TRBJ2-2; 9 bases are shared with TRBD2. The CDR3 has 16 residues. V gave up 5 bases and J gave up 4 bases; unmatched junction bases: 8. CDR1 SEHNR and CDR2 FQNEAQ come from the germline V gene (reference sequence).

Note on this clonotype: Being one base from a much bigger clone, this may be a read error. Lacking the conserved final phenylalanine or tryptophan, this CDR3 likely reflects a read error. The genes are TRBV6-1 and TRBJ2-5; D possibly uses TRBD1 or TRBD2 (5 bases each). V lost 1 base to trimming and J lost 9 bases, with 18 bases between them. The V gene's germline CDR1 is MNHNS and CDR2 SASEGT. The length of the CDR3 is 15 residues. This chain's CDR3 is CASSEGRIQRGAQYS. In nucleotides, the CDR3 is TGTGCCAGCAGTGAAGGACGTATACAGAGAGGGGCCCAGTACTCC.